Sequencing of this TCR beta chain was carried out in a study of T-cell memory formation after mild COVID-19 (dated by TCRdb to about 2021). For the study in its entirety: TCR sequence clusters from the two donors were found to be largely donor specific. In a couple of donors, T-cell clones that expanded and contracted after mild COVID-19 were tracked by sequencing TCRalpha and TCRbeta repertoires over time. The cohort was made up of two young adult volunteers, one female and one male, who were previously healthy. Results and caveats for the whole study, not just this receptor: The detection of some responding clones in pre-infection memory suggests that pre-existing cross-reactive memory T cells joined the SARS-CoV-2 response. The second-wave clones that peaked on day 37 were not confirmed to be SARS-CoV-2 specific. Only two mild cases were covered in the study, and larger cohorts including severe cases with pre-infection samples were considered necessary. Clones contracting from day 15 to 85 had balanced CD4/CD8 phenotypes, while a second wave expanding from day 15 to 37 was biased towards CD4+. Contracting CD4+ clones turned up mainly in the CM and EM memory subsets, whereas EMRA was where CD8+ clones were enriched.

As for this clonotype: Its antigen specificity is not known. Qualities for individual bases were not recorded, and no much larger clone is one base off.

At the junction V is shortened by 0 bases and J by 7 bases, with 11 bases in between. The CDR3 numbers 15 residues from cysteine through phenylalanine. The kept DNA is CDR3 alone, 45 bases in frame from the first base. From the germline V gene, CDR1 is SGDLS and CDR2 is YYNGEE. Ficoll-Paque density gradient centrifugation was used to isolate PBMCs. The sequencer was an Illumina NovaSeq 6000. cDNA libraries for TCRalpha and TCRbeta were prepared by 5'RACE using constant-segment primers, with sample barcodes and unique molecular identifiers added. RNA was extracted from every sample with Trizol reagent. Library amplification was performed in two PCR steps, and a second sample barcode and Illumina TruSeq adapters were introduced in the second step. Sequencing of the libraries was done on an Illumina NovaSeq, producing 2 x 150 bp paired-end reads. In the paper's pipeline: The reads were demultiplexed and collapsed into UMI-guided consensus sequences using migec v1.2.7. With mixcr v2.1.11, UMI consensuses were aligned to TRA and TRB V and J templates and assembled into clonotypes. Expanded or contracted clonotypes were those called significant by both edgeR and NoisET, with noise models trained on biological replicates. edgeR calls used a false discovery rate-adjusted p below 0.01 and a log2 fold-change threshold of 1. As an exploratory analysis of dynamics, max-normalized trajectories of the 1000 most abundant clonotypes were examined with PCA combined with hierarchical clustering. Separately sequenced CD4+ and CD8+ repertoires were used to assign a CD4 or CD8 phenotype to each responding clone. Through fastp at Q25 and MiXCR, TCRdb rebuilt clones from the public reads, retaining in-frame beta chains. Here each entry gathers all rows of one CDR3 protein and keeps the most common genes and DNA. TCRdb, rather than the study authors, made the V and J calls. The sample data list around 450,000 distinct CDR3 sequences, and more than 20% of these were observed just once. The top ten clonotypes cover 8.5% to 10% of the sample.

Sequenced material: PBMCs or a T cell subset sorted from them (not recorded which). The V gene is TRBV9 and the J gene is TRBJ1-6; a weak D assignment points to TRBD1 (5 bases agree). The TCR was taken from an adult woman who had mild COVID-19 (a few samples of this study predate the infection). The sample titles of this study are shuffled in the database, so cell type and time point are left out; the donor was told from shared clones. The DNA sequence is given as TGTGCCAGCAGCGTAGCTTATGGGGGGAATTCACCCCTCCACTTT. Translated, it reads CASSVAYGGNSPLHF.